This T cell receptor (beta chain) is drawn from a study of blood T cells in healthy people across ages. The study's findings and limits: Both higher diversity and more naive CD4+ cells marked long-lived donors when set against aged donors.

This clonotype was detected a few times. Its antigen is unidentified. Combining a sample-barcoded 5' primer with a J-beta primer mix, a second PCR ran for roughly 7 to 11 cycles. Per-sample output comprised a minimum of 2.5 million paired-end reads containing CDR3. TCRdb redid the calling of the 5' RACE reads with MiXCR, one entry per CDR3 protein. This repertoire shows some 800,000 distinct CDR3 sequences, around 42% found once; its top ten account for around 21%. CDR3 length equals 14 residues. The ends were cut back, 1 base at V and 0 bases at J, with 8 bases in the middle. Germline CDR1 and CDR2: SGHRS and YFSETQ.

This TCR came from a man aged 55 to 70 in good health. This chain uses TRBV5-1 with TRBJ2-7; perhaps TRBD2 as D (5 bases). Material: blood. CDR3 sequence (DNA): TGCGCCAGCAGCTTGCCCGGGGACTCCTACGAGCAGTACTTC. It encodes CASSLPGDSYEQYF.